This TCR beta chain was retrieved from a study of cytomegalovirus exposure and HLA in healthy donors. Findings and limits, study-wide: The authors judged a highly shared variant cluster likely a sequencing artifact. Analysis was carried out at a later point, and it linked a missense DCLRE1C variant to TCR beta V- and J-gene trimming. Common viral pathogens seemed, in a later analysis, to connect with several of the most significant clusters.

The PCR ran on 60 Vbeta and 13 Jbeta primers. Profiled with immunoSEQ multiplex PCR; TCRdb holds only in-frame clones, not every one. This sample has around 150,000 clones; 79% occur once, and the top ten carry roughly 1.9%. For this clone: Its target is unknown.

CDR1 and CDR2 from the germline V gene are MDHEN and SYDVKM. V lost 2 bases, J lost 11 bases, and 22 bases lay in between. This CDR3 is built from 15 residues. The sample consisted of PBMCs. J is TRBJ2-7 and V is TRBV28; D possibly corresponds to TRBD2 (7 bases). The receptor comes from a man aged 35-49 years in good health and CMV-seronegative. CDR3 coding DNA: TGTGCCAGCAGTTTAAGGGAAGGGTTAGGGGGAGGGGAGTACTTC. Protein sequence: CASSLREGLGGGEYF.